A selection of T cell receptor beta chains follows, all from one sample in a study of cytomegalovirus exposure and HLA in healthy donors. Clones were sequenced by immunoSEQ multiplex PCR, and TCRdb holds only the in-frame ones, with some missing. This sample carries about 98,000 clones, about 90% of them seen once, and the ten largest clones take approximately 6.3%. What was sequenced was PBMCs. Receptors were obtained from a man aged 18 to 30 in good health and CMV-seropositive. Both conserved end residues are part of each CDR3.

V	J	CDR3
TRBV6-5	TRBJ1-2	CASSQWTGKGYTF
TRBV19	TRBJ2-2	CASSITQGANTGELFF
TRBV28	TRBJ1-3	CASSSTGVSGNTIYF
TRBV6-1	TRBJ2-7	CASREGQGIEQYF
TRBV28	TRBJ2-7	CASSPPGQGIKQYF
TRBV28	TRBJ2-7	CASSPRQGRYEQYF
TRBV14	TRBJ1-1	CASTLSLGTEAFF
TRBV27	TRBJ1-3	CASSFFPGNTIYF
TRBV19	TRBJ1-2	CASSMGAGTAYGYTF
TRBV19	TRBJ2-5	CASRGDPETQYF